What follows are 21 T cell receptor beta chains derived from one specimen sequenced in a study of vaccination and CD4 T cells after COVID-19 (dated by TCRdb to between 2021 and 2024). The treatment or condition tag for this specimen amounts to: roughly 11-day PBMC culture with coronavirus spike peptide pools or control peptides (ViraFEST assay). Library preparation was by PCR. The sequencer listed for this sample is Illumina iSeq 100. At the Johns Hopkins FTIC core, DNA from the cultured CD4+ T cells underwent TCR sequencing with the Oncomine TCR Beta short-read assay. The public reads were reanalyzed by TCRdb: fastp trimming at Q25, MiXCR alignment, in-frame beta chains only. A single entry per CDR3 protein holds the most common genes and DNA from its merged rows. This sample gives 13,000 to 15,000 distinct CDR3 sequences in total; around 45% of them show up just once. Of the sample, roughly 15% falls within the top ten clones.

For these TCRs, the target antigens are not known. Specimen: CD4+ T cells from blood, cultured in vitro. The receptors originated from a human donor who had recovered from COVID-19.

This chain links TRBV10-3 with TRBJ1-4; D may be TRBD1 (6 bases). The length of the CDR3 is 13 residues. V was cut by 10 bases and J by 7 bases, with 16 bases left in between. CDR1 ENHRY and CDR2 SYGVKD come from the germline V gene. The CDR3 nucleotides read TGTGCCAGCACCGGGGGCTCGGGTGAAAAACTGTTTTTT. Translated, it gives CASTGGSGEKLFF.

The V call is TRBV27, the J call TRBJ1-1; D is unresolved. CDR1 and CDR2 from the germline V gene are MNHEY and SMNVEV (reference sequence). V gave up 4 bases and J gave up 1 base, with 10 bases separating them. This CDR3 region has 14 residues. CDR3 amino acids: CASSSPFRNTEAFF. In DNA form, the CDR3 reads TGTGCCAGCAGTTCCCCGTTTCGGAACACTGAAGCTTTCTTT.

This rearrangement joins TRBV11-3 to TRBJ2-6; D might be TRBD1 or TRBD2, each matching 5 bases. Trimming pared 0 bases from V and 0 bases from J, leaving 12 bases between. This CDR3 contains 18 residues. Germline CDR1 and CDR2: SGHNT and YENEEA. The CDR3 DNA follows: TGTGCCAGCAGCTTAGATCTTTGGGGGACCTCTGGGGCCAACGTCCTGACTTTC. It translates to CASSLDLWGTSGANVLTF.

V and J are TRBV5-1 and TRBJ2-3, with TRBD2 identical over 10 bases. Trimming cost V 3 bases and J 0 bases; bases outside gene matches: 10. Per the germline V gene, CDR1 is SGHRS and CDR2 is YFSETQ. This CDR3 spans 18 amino acids. The CDR3 sequence: CASSSVAGGTPSTDTQYF. The CDR3 region has the DNA TGCGCCAGCAGCTCCGTAGCGGGGGGAACCCCTAGCACAGATACGCAGTATTTT.

This clonotype has only a few counts. In DNA, the CDR3 is TGTGCCATCAGTGATGGGGCAGATCCCTCAACTAATGAAAAACTGTTTTTT. Protein: CAISDGADPSTNEKLFF. This rearrangement joins TRBV10-3 to TRBJ1-4, with a weak D call TRBD1 (5 bases). The CDR3 runs to 17 residues. V was cut by 3 bases and J by 0 bases, with 14 bases left in between. Germline V gene sequence: CDR1 ENHRY, CDR2 SYGVKD.

This sequence joins TRBV19 and TRBJ2-3; tentatively, D is TRBD1 (5 bases). The CDR3 consists of 15 residues. V lost 6 bases, J lost 1 base, and 14 bases lay in between. Germline V gene sequence: CDR1 LNHDA, CDR2 SQIVND (reference sequence). CDR3 amino acids: CASRRQFFGTDTQYF. The CDR3, as DNA: TGTGCCAGTAGACGACAGTTCTTTGGCACAGATACGCAGTATTTT.

The chain combines TRBV20-1 with TRBJ1-1; D unclear. Germline V gives CDR1 DFQATT, CDR2 SNEGSKA (reference sequence). CDR3 length: 12 residues. Trimming left V 0 bases short and J 6 bases short, with 8 bases between. In DNA form, the CDR3 reads TGCAGTGCTAGAGACGGATCTGCTGAAGCTTTCTTT. Amino acids: CSARDGSAEAFF.

This clonotype has more than one count but fewer than ten. The V gene is TRBV7-8, the J gene TRBJ2-2, with D uncertain. Germline V gene sequence: CDR1 SGHVS, CDR2 FQNEAQ. CDR3 length equals 15 residues. V dropped 1 base and J dropped 2 bases, with 8 bases sitting between them. The CDR3 bases are TGTGCCAGCAGCTTAGAAGGGTATAACACCGGGGAGCTGTTTTTT. Its translation is CASSLEGYNTGELFF.

The CDR3 loop is CASSREDNEKLFF. As DNA, the CDR3 is TGTGCCAGTAGCCGGGAGGACAATGAAAAACTGTTTTTT. V gene TRBV19 combines with J gene TRBJ1-4; D gene unclear. CDR1 and CDR2 (germline): LNHDA, SQIVND (reference sequence). V was shortened by 6 bases and J by 5 bases, with 10 bases between the two germline ends. The CDR3 length is 13 residues. The full variable domain, rest sourced from reference TRBV19 and TRBJ1-4, is DGGITQSPKYLFRKEGQNVTLSCEQNLNHDAMYWYRQDPGQGLRLIYYSQIVNDFQKGDIAEGYSVSREKKESFPLTVTSAQKNPTAFYLCASSREDNEKLFFGSGTQLSVL.

This clonotype occurred a few times. V gene TRBV10-3 combines with J gene TRBJ1-5; 7 bases line up with TRBD1. Trimming took 3 bases from V and 3 from J; bases not matched to a gene: 11. Looked up from germline, CDR1 is ENHRY and CDR2 is SYGVKD. The CDR3 runs 17 residues. CDR3 amino acids: CAISEQGPPINNQPQHF. CDR3 DNA: TGTGCCATCAGTGAACAGGGGCCCCCCATCAACAATCAGCCCCAGCATTTT.

The chain uses TRBV30 and TRBJ1-6, with D uncertain. This CDR3 region has 12 residues. The V end lost 7 bases, the J end lost 7 bases, and 11 bases lay between the germline ends. The V gene's germline CDR1 is GTSNPN and CDR2 SVGIG (reference sequence). As DNA, the CDR3 is TGTGCCTCTACCCTCGGGAATTCACCCCTCCACTTT. Translated: CASTLGNSPLHF.

This chain links TRBV6-1 with TRBJ2-7, with unresolved D. Germline lookup yields CDR1 MNHNS and CDR2 SASEGT. Trimming left V 4 bases short and J 5 bases short, with 15 bases between. The CDR3 contains 14 residues. In nucleotides, the CDR3 is TGTGCCAGCAGTGGGTCTAGATCCCCCAACGAGCAGTACTTC. It is translated as CASSGSRSPNEQYF.

Only a few counts were recorded for this clonotype. The chain has TRBV20-1 and TRBJ2-5; 13 bases match TRBD2. The trim removed 3 bases at V and 4 bases at J, leaving 8 bases unmatched. Germline V gene lookup returns CDR1 DFQATT and CDR2 SNEGSKA (reference sequence). CDR3 length: 16 residues. CDR3 sequence reads: CSASKTSGGLGETQYF. In nucleotides, the CDR3 is TGCAGTGCTAGCAAGACTAGCGGGGGGCTCGGAGAGACCCAGTACTTC.

A few counts support this clonotype. At one end, the junction sequence differs from germline, possibly due to a read error. V gene TRBV6-2 or TRBV6-3 combines with J gene TRBJ1-6, with D uncertain. The CDR3 runs 14 residues. Germline V gene data show CDR1 as MNHEY and CDR2 as SVGEGT. CDR3 sequence (DNA): TGTGCCAGCAGCCCCCCTGAGGGTTCCCGACTGAAATCCTTT. Amino acid sequence: CASSPPEGSRLKSF.

This clonotype was observed a handful of times. The chain combines TRBV6-1 with TRBJ1-2; TRBD1 matches at 9 bases. Germline CDR1 and CDR2: MNHNS and SASEGT. The CDR3 is 14 residues long. Germline trimming cut 7 bases from V and 1 base from J; bases unmatched to any gene: 4. This CDR3 is CASNRQGGNYGYTF. The CDR3 nucleotides read TGTGCCAGCAACCGACAGGGGGGTAACTATGGCTACACCTTC.

V usage is TRBV6-5 and J usage is TRBJ2-1; 8 nucleotides line up with TRBD2. The germline V gene encodes CDR1 MNHEY and CDR2 SVGAGI. Unmatched junction bases numbered 4, after V lost 2 bases and J lost 10 bases. The CDR3 spans 13 residues. In nucleotides, the CDR3 is TGTGCCAGCAGTTACCCCGGGGGGGGAGAGCAGTTCTTC. Its protein is CASSYPGGGEQFF.

The rearrangement uses TRBV10-2 and TRBJ1-6, with D perhaps TRBD1 (5 bases). CDR1 and CDR2 from the germline V gene are WSHSY and SAAADI. The V end lost 8 bases, the J end lost 5 bases, and 13 bases lay between the germline ends. The CDR3 consists of 14 residues. The CDR3 DNA is TGCGCCAGCCATAGGGGACTCGATAATTCACCCCTCCACTTT. Residues: CASHRGLDNSPLHF.

This rearrangement joins TRBV7-8 to TRBJ2-1; D is unresolved. The V gene lost 2 bases and the J gene lost 10 bases, with 15 bases spanning the gap. Germline CDR1 is SGHVS and CDR2 is FQNEAQ. CDR3 length: 14 residues. CDR3 sequence (DNA): TGTGCCAGCAGCTTAAGCACTAATCAACGGGAGCAGTTCTTC. Its translation: CASSLSTNQREQFF. The full variable domain, its missing parts supplied by reference TRBV7-8 and TRBJ2-1, is GAGVSQSPRYKVAKRGQDVALRCDPISGHVSLFWYQQALGQGPEFLTYFQNEAQLDKSGLPSDRFFAERPEGSVSTLKIQRTQQEDSAVYLCASSLSTNQREQFFGPGTRLTVL.

The chain couples TRBV5-4 to TRBJ2-6, with 7 positions matching TRBD1. Germline trimming cut 3 bases from V and 0 bases from J; bases unmatched to any gene: 6. The CDR3 sequence is 17 residues long. The germline gives CDR1 SGHNT, CDR2 YYREEE (reference sequence). The CDR3 nucleotides are TGTGCCAGCAGCTACCGATGGACAGGCTCTGGGGCCAACGTCCTGACTTTC. Translation gives CASSYRWTGSGANVLTF.

The chain joins TRBV6-2 or TRBV6-3 to TRBJ1-5; perhaps TRBD1 as D (5 bases). This CDR3 region has 17 residues. Looked up from germline, CDR1 is MNHEY and CDR2 is SVGEGT. V lost 6 bases and J lost 9, with 27 bases in between. DNA for the CDR3: TGTGCCAGCAGCGCCCCGGGGAGGGTGGGACCCGATCGGCCCCAGCATTTT. Amino acids: CASSAPGRVGPDRPQHF.

A few counts support this clonotype. The gene calls are TRBV20-1 and TRBJ2-1; D might be TRBD2 (6 bases). V shed 6 bases and J shed 3 bases, with 9 bases lying between them. The CDR3 totals 12 residues. Germline V gives CDR1 DFQATT, CDR2 SNEGSKA (reference sequence). The CDR3 sequence is CSAEGLYNEQFF. The CDR3 DNA is TGCAGTGCGGAGGGACTCTACAATGAGCAGTTCTTC.